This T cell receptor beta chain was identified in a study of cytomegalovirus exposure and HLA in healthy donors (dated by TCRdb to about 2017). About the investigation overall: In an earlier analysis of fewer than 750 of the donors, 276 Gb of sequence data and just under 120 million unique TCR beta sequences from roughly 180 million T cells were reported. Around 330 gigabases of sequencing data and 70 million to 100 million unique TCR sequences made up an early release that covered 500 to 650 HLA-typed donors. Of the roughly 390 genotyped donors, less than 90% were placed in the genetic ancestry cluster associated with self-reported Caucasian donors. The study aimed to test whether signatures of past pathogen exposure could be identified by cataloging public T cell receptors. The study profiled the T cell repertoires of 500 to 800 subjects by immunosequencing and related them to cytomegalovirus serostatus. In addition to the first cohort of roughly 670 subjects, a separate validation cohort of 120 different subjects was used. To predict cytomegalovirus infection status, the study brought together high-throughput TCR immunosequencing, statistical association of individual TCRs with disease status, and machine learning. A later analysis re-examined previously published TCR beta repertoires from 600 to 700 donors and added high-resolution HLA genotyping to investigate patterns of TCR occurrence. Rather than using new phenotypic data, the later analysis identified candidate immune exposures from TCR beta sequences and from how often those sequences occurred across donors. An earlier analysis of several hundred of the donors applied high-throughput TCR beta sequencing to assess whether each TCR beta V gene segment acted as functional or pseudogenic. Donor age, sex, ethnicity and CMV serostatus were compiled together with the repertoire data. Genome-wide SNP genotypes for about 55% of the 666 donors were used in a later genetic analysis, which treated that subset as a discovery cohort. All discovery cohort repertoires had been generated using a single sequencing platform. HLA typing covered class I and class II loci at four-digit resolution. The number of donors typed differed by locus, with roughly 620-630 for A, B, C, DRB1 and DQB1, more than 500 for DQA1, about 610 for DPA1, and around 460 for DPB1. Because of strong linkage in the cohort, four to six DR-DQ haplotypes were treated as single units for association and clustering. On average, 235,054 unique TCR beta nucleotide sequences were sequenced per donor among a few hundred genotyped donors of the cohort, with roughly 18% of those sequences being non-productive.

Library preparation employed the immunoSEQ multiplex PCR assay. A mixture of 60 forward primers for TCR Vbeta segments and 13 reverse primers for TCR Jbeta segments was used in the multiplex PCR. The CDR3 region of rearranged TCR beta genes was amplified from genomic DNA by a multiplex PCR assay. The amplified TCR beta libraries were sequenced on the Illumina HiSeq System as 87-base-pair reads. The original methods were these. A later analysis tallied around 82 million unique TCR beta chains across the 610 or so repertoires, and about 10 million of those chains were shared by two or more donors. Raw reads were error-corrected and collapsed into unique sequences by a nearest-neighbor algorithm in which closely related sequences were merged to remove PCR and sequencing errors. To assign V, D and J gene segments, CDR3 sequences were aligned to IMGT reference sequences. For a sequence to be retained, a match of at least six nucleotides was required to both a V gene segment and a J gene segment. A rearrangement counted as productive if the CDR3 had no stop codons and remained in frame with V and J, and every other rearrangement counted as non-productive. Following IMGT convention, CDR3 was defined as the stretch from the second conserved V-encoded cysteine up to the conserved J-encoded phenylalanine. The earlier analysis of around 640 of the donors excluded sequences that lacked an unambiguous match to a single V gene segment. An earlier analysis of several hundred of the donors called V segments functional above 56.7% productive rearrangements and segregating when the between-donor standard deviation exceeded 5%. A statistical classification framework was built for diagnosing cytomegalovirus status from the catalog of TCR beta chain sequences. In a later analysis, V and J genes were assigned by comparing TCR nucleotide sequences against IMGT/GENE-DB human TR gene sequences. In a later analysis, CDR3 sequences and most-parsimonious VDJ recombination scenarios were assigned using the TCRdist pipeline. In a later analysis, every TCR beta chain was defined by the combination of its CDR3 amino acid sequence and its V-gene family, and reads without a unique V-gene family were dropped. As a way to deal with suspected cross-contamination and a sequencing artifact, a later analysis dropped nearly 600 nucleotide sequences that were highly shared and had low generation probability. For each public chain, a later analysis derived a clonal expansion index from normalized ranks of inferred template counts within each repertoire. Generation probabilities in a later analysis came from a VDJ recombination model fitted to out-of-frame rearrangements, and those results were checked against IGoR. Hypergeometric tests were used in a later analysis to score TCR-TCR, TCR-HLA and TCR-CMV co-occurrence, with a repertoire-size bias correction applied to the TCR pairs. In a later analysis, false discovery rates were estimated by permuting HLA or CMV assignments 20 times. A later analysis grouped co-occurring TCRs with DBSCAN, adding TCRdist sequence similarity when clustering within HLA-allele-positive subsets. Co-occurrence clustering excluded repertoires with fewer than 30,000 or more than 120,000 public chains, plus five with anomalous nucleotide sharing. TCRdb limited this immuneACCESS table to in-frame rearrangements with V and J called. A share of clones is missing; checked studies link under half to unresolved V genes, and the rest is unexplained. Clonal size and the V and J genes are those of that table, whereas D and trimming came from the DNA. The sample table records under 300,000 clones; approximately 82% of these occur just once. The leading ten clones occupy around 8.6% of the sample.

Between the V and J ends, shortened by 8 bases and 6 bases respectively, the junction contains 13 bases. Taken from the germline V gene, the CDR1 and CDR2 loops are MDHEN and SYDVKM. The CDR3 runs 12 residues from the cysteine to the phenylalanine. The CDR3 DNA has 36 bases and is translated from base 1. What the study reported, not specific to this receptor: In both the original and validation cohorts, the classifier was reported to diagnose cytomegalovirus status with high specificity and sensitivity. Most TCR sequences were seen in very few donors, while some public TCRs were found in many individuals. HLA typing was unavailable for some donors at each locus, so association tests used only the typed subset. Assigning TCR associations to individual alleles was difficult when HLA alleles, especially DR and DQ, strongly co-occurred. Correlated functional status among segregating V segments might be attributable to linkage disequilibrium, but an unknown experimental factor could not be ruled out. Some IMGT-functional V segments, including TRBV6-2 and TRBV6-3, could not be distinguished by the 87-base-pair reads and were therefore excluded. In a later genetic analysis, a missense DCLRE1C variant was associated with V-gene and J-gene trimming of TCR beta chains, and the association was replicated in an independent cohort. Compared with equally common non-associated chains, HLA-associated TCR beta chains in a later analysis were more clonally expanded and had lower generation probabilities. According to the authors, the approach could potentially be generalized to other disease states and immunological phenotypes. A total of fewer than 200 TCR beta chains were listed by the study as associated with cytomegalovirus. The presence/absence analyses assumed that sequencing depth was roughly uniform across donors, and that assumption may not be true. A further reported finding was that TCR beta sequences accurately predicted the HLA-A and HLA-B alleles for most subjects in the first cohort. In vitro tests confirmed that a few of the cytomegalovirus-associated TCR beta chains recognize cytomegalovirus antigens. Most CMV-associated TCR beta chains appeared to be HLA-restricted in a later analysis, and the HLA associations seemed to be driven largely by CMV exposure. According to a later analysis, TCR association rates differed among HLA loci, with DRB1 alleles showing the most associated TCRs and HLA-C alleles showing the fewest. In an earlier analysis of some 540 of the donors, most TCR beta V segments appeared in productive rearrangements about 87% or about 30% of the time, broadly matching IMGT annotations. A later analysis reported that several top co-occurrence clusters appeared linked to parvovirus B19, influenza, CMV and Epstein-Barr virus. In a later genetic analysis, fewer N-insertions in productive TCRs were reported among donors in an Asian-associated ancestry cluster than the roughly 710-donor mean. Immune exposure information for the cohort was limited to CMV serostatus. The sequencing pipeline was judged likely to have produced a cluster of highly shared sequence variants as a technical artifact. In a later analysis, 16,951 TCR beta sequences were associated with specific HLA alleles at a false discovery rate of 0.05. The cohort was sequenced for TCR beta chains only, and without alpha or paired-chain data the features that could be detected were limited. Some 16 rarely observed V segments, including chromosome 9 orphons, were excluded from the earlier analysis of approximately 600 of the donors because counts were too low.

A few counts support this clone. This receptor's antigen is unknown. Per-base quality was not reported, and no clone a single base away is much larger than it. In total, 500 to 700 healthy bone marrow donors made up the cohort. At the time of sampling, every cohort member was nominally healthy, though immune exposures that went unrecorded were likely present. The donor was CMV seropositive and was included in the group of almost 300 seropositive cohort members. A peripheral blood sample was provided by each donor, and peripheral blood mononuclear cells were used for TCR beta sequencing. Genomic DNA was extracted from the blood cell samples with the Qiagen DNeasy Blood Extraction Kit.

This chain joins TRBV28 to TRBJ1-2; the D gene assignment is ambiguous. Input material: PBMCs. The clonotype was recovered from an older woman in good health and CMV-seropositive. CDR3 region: CASRELRDGYTF. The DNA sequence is TGTGCCAGCCGTGAATTGCGGGATGGCTACACCTTC.